The rows below give T cell receptor beta chains drawn from one sample of a study of blood T cell repertoires in COVID-19. Sequencing was performed with immunoSEQ multiplex PCR; in TCRdb, only in-frame clones are kept and a portion is missing. The repertoire consists of 310,000 or so clones, with more than 70% occurring once and the leading ten covering around 1.7%. The sample comprised peripheral blood. The receptors shown here come from a woman aged 45-65 years with acute or convalescent COVID-19. Both conserved end residues are part of each CDR3. Each record gives: J gene, D gene, clone size, V gene, CDR3 DNA, CDR3 protein. D genes are given only for firm matches. Clone size is given for some rows only: seen once, a few or many times, or a class if the clone is expanded.

>TRBJ1-1|-|-|TRBV18
TGTGCCAGCTCGGAAAGACAGCCGACGAACACTGAAGCTTTCTTT
CASSERQPTNTEAFF
>TRBJ1-2|-|-|TRBV6-6
TGTGCCAGCAGTTCACGGGGGGGCTATGGCTACACCTTC
CASSSRGGYGYTF
>TRBJ2-5|-|-|TRBV30
TGTGCCTGGAACAGGGATCGGGAGACCCAGTACTTC
CAWNRDRETQYF
>TRBJ2-2|-|-|TRBV29-1
TGCAGCGTTGTCCGACTCCCTATCGGGGAGCTGTTTTTT
CSVVRLPIGELFF
>TRBJ1-1|TRBD1|-|TRBV7-3
TGTGCCAGCAGCTTCGACAGGGAGAACACTGAAGCTTTCTTT
CASSFDRENTEAFF
>TRBJ1-2|TRBD1|-|TRBV27
TGTGCCAGCAGTTCAGGGGGCTTGGAGGGCTACACCTTC
CASSSGGLEGYTF
>TRBJ2-3|-|-|TRBV7-3
TGTGCCAGCAGCTTAATTAGCGGAGACACAGATACGCAGTATTTT
CASSLISGDTDTQYF
>TRBJ1-4|TRBD1|few|TRBV7-9
TGTGCCAGCAGCCGAAGACAGGGGCCTAGTGAAAAACTGTTTTTT
CASSRRQGPSEKLFF
>TRBJ1-6|TRBD1|-|TRBV18
TGTGCCAGCTCACCACCGGGACAGGGGGCTGATTCACCCCTCCACTTT
CASSPPGQGADSPLHF
>TRBJ1-1|-|-|TRBV9
TGTGCCAGCAGCGTTTCCGCGGACACTGAAGCTTTCTTT
CASSVSADTEAFF
>TRBJ2-6|-|-|TRBV9
TGTGCCAGCAGCGTAACTCCGACTGGGGCCAACGTCCTGACTTTC
CASSVTPTGANVLTF
>TRBJ2-4|TRBD2|-|TRBV7-9
TGTGCCAGCAGCCCGACGCGGGGGGAGAACATTCAGTACTTC
CASSPTRGENIQYF
>TRBJ1-4|-|-|TRBV21-1
TGTGCCAGCAGTACACAGGCAACTAATGAAAAACTGTTTTTT
CASSTQATNEKLFF
>TRBJ2-3|TRBD2|-|TRBV6-2/TRBV6-3
TGTGCCAGCAGTTACGCGGGGCGAGGACTAGCGGGAGGGCCAGTCCTCCATCCGCAGTATTTT
CASSYAGRGLAGGPVLHPQYF
>TRBJ2-7|-|-|TRBV6-5
TGTGCCAGCTGCTTCCCCGGGACACTTTGCTACGAGCAGTACTTC
CASCFPGTLCYEQYF
>TRBJ2-7|TRBD2|-|TRBV4-1
TGCGCCAGCAGCCAAGATTTGGCTAGCGGTTCCTACGAGCAGTACTTC
CASSQDLASGSYEQYF
>TRBJ1-1|-|-|TRBV4-1
TGCGCCAGCAGCCAAGATTGGAGGGGAACTGAAGCTTTCTTT
CASSQDWRGTEAFF
>TRBJ1-1|-|-|TRBV18
TGTGCCAGCTCAAGCGCGAACACTGAAGCTTTCTTT
CASSSANTEAFF